This is a list of T cell receptor beta chains from one sample in a study of blood T cell repertoires in COVID-19. Sequencing used immunoSEQ multiplex PCR; TCRdb keeps in-frame clones, though not all of them. The top ten hold around 6% of the sample, which has 200,000 to 250,000 clones, around 90% seen once. The material sequenced was PBMCs or T cells enriched from blood (not recorded which). These receptors were taken from a woman aged 25 to 39 with acute COVID-19. The CDR3 runs from the conserved cysteine through the conserved F or W. A D gene is named only where the DNA matches it firmly. Size is omitted from some rows. Given values are once, few, many or a class for expanded clones.

DNA,CDR3,D,length,J,V,size
TGTGCCAGCAGCTTAGTAACTAGCGGGGGGGGCCAAGAGACCCAGTACTTC,CASSLVTSGGGQETQYF,TRBD2,17,TRBJ2-5,TRBV7-6,.
TGCGCCAGCAGCCAAGATAAGACTAGCGGGCCTTCCCCACACAATGAGCAGTTCTTC,CASSQDKTSGPSPHNEQFF,TRBD2,19,TRBJ2-1,TRBV4-3,.
TGTGCCAGCAGTGAATCTCGGGCGGGACAGGGTTACACTGAAGCTTTCTTT,CASSESRAGQGYTEAFF,TRBD1,17,TRBJ1-1,TRBV2,.
TGTGCCAGCAGCTTAGGACGGAAGGAGGAGAGGGGGCGAGGCGGGGAGCTGTTTTTT,CASSLGRKEERGRGGELFF,TRBD1,19,TRBJ2-2,TRBV7-9,.
TGTGCCAGCACCAACGGACAGGCAACGCAGTATTTT,CASTNGQATQYF,TRBD1,12,TRBJ2-3,TRBV6-5,.
TGTGCCAGCAGTGAAGCGGGGACAGAAGCTTTCTTT,CASSEAGTEAFF,.,12,TRBJ1-1,TRBV2,.
TGTGCCACCAGCAGAGATCTAGCGGGGGGGAGAGAGACCCAGTACTTC,CATSRDLAGGRETQYF,TRBD2,16,TRBJ2-5,TRBV15,.
TGTGCCAGCAGGGCTAGCGGGGTGGGCACAGATACGCAGTATTTT,CASRASGVGTDTQYF,TRBD2,15,TRBJ2-3,TRBV5-4,.
TGCAGTGCTAGTACAGATAACTATGGCTACACCTTC,CSASTDNYGYTF,.,12,TRBJ1-2,TRBV20-1,.
TGCGCCAGCAGCGGCGGACAGGGGTGGGATGAGCAGTTCTTC,CASSGGQGWDEQFF,TRBD1,14,TRBJ2-1,TRBV5-1,once
TGTGCCTGGATGGTCAGTAACTACGAGCAGTACTTC,CAWMVSNYEQYF,.,12,TRBJ2-7,TRBV30,.
TGCGCCAGCAGCCCGGGTGGGACAGGGGCCGCCCGGGGCACTGAAGCTTTCTTT,CASSPGGTGAARGTEAFF,TRBD1,18,TRBJ1-1,TRBV5-1,.
TGTGCCAGCAGCCCAGGGGGCCTCAGGACGTCACCCCTCCACTTT,CASSPGGLRTSPLHF,TRBD1,15,TRBJ1-6,TRBV11-3,.
TGTGCCTCACAACAGGGGAGAAACACTGAAGCTTTCTTT,CASQQGRNTEAFF,TRBD1,13,TRBJ1-1,TRBV30,.
TGTGCCAGCAGCAACCAATTTTCAGGGGGCGGGGAAAAACTGTTTTTT,CASSNQFSGGGEKLFF,TRBD1,16,TRBJ1-4,TRBV5-6,.
TGTGCCCTAGTTAAGGGGGACGCCGTCTTC,CALVKGDAVF,.,10,TRBJ2-1,TRBV2,.
TGTGCCAGCAGCTTGAGCGGAAACTCCTACAATGAGCAGTTCTTC,CASSLSGNSYNEQFF,.,15,TRBJ2-1,TRBV5-5,.
TGTGCCAGTAGTATAGGGGACAGGAGAGAGACCCAGTACTTC,CASSIGDRRETQYF,TRBD1,14,TRBJ2-5,TRBV19,.
TGTGCCAGCAGGGGGACTAGCGGGACGAACACCGGGGAGCTGTTTTTT,CASRGTSGTNTGELFF,TRBD2,16,TRBJ2-2,TRBV5-4,.
TGTGCCAGCAGCTTTAACAGGGGCGGCAATCAGCCCCAGCATTTT,CASSFNRGGNQPQHF,TRBD1,15,TRBJ1-5,TRBV7-2,.
TGTGCCAGTAGTATAGATGGGTACCGGGATCTCCATGGCTACACCTTC,CASSIDGYRDLHGYTF,.,16,TRBJ1-2,TRBV19,.
TGTGCCAGCAGTTACCGGGACAGCTATGGCTACACCTTC,CASSYRDSYGYTF,TRBD1,13,TRBJ1-2,TRBV6-5,.
TGTGCCAGCAGCCCGCGGACTAGCGGGGCCACAGATACGCAGTATTTT,CASSPRTSGATDTQYF,TRBD2,16,TRBJ2-3,TRBV9,.
TGCGCCAGCAGCGAACAGGCGGGGACTGAAGCTTTCTTT,CASSEQAGTEAFF,.,13,TRBJ1-1,TRBV10-2,.
TGTGCCAGCAGCCAGTCGAGGACAGGGGGCAATCAGCCCCAGCATTTT,CASSQSRTGGNQPQHF,TRBD1,16,TRBJ1-5,TRBV3-1/TRBV3-2,.
TGCAGCGTTGAACGACAGGCTACTGAAGCTTTCTTT,CSVERQATEAFF,.,12,TRBJ1-1,TRBV29-1,once
TGTGCCAGTAGAGGGGGCGGCACGGAGGGGAATTCACCCCTCCACTTT,CASRGGGTEGNSPLHF,TRBD1,16,TRBJ1-6,TRBV19,.